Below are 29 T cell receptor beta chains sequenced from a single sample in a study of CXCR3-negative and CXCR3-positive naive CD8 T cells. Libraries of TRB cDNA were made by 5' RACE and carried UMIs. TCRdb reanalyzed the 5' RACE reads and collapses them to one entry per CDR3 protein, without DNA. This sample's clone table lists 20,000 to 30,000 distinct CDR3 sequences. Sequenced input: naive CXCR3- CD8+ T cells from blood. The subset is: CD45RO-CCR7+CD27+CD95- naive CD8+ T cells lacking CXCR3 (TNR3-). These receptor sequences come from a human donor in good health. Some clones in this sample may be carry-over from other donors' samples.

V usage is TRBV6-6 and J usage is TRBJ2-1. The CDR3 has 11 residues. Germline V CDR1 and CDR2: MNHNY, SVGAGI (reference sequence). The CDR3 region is CASTGNNEQFF.

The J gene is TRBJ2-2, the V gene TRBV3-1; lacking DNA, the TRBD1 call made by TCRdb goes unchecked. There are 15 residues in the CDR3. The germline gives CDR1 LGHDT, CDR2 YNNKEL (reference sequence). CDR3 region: CASNPQGSNTGELFF.

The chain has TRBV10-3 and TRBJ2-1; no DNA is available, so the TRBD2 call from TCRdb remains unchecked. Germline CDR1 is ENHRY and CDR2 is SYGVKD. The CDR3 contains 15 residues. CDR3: CAISDGRGDYNEQFF.

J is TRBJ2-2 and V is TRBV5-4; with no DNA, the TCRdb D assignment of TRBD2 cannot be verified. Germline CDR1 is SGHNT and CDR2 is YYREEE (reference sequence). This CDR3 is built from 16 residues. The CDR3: CASSGGRGTGTGELFF.

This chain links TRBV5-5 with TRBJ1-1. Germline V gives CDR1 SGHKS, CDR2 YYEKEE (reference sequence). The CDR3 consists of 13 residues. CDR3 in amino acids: CASSLTEYTEAFF.

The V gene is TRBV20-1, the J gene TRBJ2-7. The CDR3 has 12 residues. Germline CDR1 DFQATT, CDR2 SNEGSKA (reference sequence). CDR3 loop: CSARGRTYEQYF.

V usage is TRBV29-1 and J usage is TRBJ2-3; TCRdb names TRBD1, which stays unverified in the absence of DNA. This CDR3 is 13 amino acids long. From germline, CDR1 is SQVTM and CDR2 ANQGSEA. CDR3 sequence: CTVPGPEERTQYF.

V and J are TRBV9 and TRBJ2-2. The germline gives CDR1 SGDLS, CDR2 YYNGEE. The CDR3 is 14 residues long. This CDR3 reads CASSVDGGAGELFF.

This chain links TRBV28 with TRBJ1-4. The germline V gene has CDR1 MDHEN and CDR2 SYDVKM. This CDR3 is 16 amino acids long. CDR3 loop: CASSPPGGERIPWLFF.

This chain's CDR3 is CASSLETVDTEAFF. This chain uses TRBV7-9 with TRBJ1-1; the D gene TCRdb calls, TRBD1, cannot be checked with no DNA. Germline CDR1 reads SEHNR; CDR2 reads FQNEAQ (reference sequence). The CDR3 has 14 residues.

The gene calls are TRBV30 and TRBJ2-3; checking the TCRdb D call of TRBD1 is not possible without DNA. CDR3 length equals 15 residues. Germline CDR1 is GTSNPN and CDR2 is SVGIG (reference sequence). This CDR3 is CAWSVFRGGTDTQYF.

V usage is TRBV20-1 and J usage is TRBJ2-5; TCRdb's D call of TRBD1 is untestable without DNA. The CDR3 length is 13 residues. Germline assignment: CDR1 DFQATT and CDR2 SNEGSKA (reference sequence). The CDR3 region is CSARDGQKETQYF.

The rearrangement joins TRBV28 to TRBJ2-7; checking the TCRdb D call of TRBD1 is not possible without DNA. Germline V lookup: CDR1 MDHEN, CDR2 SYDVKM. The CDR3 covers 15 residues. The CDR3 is CASSSPRTGVYEQYF.

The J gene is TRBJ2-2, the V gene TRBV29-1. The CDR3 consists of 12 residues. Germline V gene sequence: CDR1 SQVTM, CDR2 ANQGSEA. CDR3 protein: CSVESSDGELFF.

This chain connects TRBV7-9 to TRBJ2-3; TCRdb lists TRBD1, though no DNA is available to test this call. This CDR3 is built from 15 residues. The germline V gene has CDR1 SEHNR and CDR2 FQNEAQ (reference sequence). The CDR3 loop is CASSLGYPLADTQYF.

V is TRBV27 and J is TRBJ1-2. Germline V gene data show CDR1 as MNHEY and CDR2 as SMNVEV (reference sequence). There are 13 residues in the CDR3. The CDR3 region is CASSLRATYGYTF.

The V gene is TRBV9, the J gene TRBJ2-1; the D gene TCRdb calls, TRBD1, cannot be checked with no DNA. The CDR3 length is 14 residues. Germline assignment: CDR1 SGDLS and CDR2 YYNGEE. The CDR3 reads CASSVGLKGNEQFF.

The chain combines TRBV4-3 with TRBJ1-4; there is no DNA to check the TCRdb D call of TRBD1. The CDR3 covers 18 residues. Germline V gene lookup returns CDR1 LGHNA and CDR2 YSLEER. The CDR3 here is CASSQDYTRVTINEKLFF.

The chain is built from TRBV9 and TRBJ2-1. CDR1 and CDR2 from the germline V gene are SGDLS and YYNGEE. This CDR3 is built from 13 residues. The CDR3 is CASSGGSYNEQFF.

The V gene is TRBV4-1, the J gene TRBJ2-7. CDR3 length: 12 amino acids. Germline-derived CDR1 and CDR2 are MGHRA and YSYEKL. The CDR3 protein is CASSQDSYEQYF.

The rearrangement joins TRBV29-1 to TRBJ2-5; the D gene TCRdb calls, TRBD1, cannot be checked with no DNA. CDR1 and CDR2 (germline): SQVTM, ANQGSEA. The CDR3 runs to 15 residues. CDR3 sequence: CSVDFGTGGPETQYF.

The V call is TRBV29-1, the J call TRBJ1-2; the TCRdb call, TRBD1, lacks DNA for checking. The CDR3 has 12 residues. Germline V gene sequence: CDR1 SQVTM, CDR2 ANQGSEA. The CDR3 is CSVEGDTYGYTF. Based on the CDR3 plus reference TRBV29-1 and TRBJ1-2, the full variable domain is SAVISQKPSRDICQRGTSLTIQCQVDSQVTMMFWYRQQPGQSLTLIATANQGSEATYESGFVIDKFPISRPNLTFSTLTVSNMSPEDSSIYLCSVEGDTYGYTFGSGTRLTVV.

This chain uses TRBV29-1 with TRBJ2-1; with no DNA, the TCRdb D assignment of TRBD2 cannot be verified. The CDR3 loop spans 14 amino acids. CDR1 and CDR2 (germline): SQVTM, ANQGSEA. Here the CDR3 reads CSGVGGESGHEQFF.

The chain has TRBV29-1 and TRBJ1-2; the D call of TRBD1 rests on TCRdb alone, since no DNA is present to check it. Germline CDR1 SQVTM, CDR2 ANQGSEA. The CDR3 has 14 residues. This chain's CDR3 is CSVEIPGGDYGYTF.

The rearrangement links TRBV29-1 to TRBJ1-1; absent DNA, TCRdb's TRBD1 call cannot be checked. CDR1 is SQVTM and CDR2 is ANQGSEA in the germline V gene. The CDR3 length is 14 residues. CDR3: CSVVTGVANTEAFF.

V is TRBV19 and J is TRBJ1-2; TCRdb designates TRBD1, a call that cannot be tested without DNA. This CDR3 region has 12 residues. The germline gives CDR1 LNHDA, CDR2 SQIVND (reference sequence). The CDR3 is CASKDSFYGYTF.

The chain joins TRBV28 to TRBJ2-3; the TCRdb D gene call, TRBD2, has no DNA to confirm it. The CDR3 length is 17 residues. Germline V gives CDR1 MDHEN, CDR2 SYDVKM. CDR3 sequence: CASSYAGTQASTDTQYF.

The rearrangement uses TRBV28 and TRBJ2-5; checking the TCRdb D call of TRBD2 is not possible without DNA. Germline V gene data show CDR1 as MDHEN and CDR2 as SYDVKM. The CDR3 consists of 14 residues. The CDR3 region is CASSLISRGETQYF.

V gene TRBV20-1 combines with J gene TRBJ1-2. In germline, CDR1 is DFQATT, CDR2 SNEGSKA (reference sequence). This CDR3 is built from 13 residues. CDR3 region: CSARVQENYGYTF.